This is a list of T cell receptor beta chains from one sample in a study of blood T cells in healthy people across ages. TCRdb itself ran the 5' RACE reads through MiXCR, one entry per CDR3 protein. In the table there are roughly 1 million distinct CDR3 sequences, around 25% of which are singletons. The same specimen was also included in a second study, on T cells of mothers and their children.

The specimen sequenced was blood. These receptors all come from a girl aged 2-10 years in good health. Both conserved end residues are part of each CDR3. D genes are given only for firm matches. Rows give clone size only sometimes, using once, few, many, or a class for an expanded clone.

D	V	J	size	DNA	CDR3
.	TRBV12-3/TRBV12-4	TRBJ2-5	few	TGTGCCAGCAGTGCGGGGTACTCCCGCGAGACCCAGTACTTC	CASSAGYSRETQYF
.	TRBV29-1	TRBJ2-5	few	TGCAGCGGACTAGACCCCGGGGGGACCCAGTACTTC	CSGLDPGGTQYF
.	TRBV6-1	TRBJ2-2	few	TGTGCCAGCAGTGAACGGACAGCGAACACCGGGGAGCTGTTTTTT	CASSERTANTGELFF
.	TRBV28	TRBJ1-3	few	TGTGCCAGCACCAACAGAGGAAACACCATATATTTT	CASTNRGNTIYF
.	TRBV21-1	TRBJ2-7	.	TGTGCCAGCAGCAAACTCAGCGGGAGCTCAAACGAGCAGTACTTC	CASSKLSGSSNEQYF
.	TRBV25-1	TRBJ1-3	.	TGTGCCAGCAGTGAATCGTTCGCTCCCAGCAGCTCTGGAAACACCATATATTTT	CASSESFAPSSSGNTIYF
TRBD2	TRBV11-1	TRBJ2-1	few	TGTGCCAGCAGCTTAGGGGGAAATAGCGGGGGGCCGAAGTGGTATGAGCAGTTCTTC	CASSLGGNSGGPKWYEQFF
.	TRBV9	TRBJ1-4	.	TGTGCCAGCAGCGCCACAGGGACAACTAATGAAAAACTGTTTTTT	CASSATGTTNEKLFF
.	TRBV7-2	TRBJ2-7	few	TGTGCCAGCAGCTTGGCAGGGTGGGCCGGCGAGCAGTACTTC	CASSLAGWAGEQYF
.	TRBV6-5	TRBJ2-2	few	TGTGCCAGCGGTCCCATTTCCGGGGAGCTGTTTTTT	CASGPISGELFF
TRBD1	TRBV27	TRBJ1-5	.	TGTGCCAGCAAATCTCCCGACAGGGACAATCAGCCCCAGCATTTT	CASKSPDRDNQPQHF
.	TRBV12-3/TRBV12-4	TRBJ2-4	few	TGTGCCAGCAGTTTTTCCTACCGGGCCGGACCACTGGCAACCAAAAACATTCAGTACTTC	CASSFSYRAGPLATKNIQYF
.	TRBV12-3/TRBV12-4	TRBJ1-4	.	TGTGCCAGCAGTCCTGATCTGGGACGCGAAAAACTGTTTTTT	CASSPDLGREKLFF
TRBD1	TRBV6-6	TRBJ1-1	few	TGTGCCAGCAGTTACGAACAGGGGAAAGGATTT	CASSYEQGKGF
.	TRBV5-1	TRBJ1-4	few	TGCGCCAGCATCCCTGGGGGGACTGGGCATGAAAAACTGTTTTTT	CASIPGGTGHEKLFF
TRBD2	TRBV4-2	TRBJ2-4	.	TGTGCCAGCAGCCAAGAAACAGGTAGCGGGAGGGCCAAAAACATTCAGTACTTC	CASSQETGSGRAKNIQYF
.	TRBV12-3/TRBV12-4	TRBJ2-7	.	TGTGCCAGCAGTTTGGGCTCTATCTACGAGCAGTACTTC	CASSLGSIYEQYF
TRBD2	TRBV29-1	TRBJ2-2	.	TGCAGCGCCTCGTGGGGGGGCACCGGGGAGCTGTTTTTT	CSASWGGTGELFF